This TCR beta chain was recovered during a study of blood T cell repertoires in COVID-19. V lost 2 bases to trimming and J lost 5 bases, with 3 bases between them. CDR1 and CDR2 from the germline V gene are LNHDA and SQIVND (reference sequence). This CDR3 region has 11 residues. Per the study methods: Nucleated cell number was recorded as an estimate derived from reference gene primer amplification. The method was immunoSEQ multiplex PCR; TCRdb's version includes in-frame clones alone and lacks a portion of them. V, J and clone size reflect that table, while D and trimming were determined from the DNA. Found here are some 330,000 clones, roughly 90% of them singletons; the top ten hold approximately 18%.

Input material: PBMCs or T cells enriched from blood (not recorded which). The chain is built from TRBV19 and TRBJ2-5, with no clear D. The TCR sequence derives from a woman aged 25-40 years who had recovered from COVID-19. The CDR3 protein is CASSISETQYF. The CDR3 DNA sequence: TGTGCCAGTAGTATATCGGAGACCCAGTACTTC.